The T cell receptor (beta chain) under discussion was sequenced for a study of blood T cells in healthy people across ages. Study conclusions and caveats: Naive CD4+ cells and diversity were both higher in long-lived donors than in aged donors.

Combining a sample-barcoded 5' primer with a J-beta primer mix, a second PCR ran for 7 to 11 cycles. TCRdb ran MiXCR on the 5' RACE reads and lists one entry per CDR3 protein. The sample carries just over 800,000 distinct CDR3 sequences, approximately 59% recorded once. Every donor gave 8 to 10 milliliters of peripheral blood. Per sample, at least 5 micrograms of total RNA were extracted. This clonotype was picked up a small number of times. Its antigen remains unidentified. The origin of this receptor is a man in his thirties or forties in good health. What was sequenced was blood.

CDR3 protein: CASSQDEGGNYEQYF. CDR3 in DNA: TGTGCCAGCAGCCAAGATGAGGGGGGAAACTACGAGCAGTACTTC. The chain joins TRBV4-2 to TRBJ2-7; D assignment may be TRBD1 or TRBD2 (6 bases each). The CDR3 sequence is 15 residues long. The germline gives CDR1 LGHNA, CDR2 YNFKEQ. Trimming removed 0 bases from V and 3 bases from J, with 12 bases in between.